This passage covers 8 T cell receptor beta chains from one sample sequenced in a study of blood T cell repertoires in COVID-19. Clones were read by immunoSEQ multiplex PCR, and TCRdb kept only the in-frame ones, dropping some. The repertoire holds some 110,000 clones, with roughly 76% as singletons. The sample comprised peripheral blood. All receptors derive from a woman aged 70-85 years with acute or convalescent COVID-19.

CDR3 sequence (DNA): TGCGCCAGCAGCCAAGAATACAGGGCCCAGAACACTGAAGCTTTCTTT. It is translated as CASSQEYRAQNTEAFF. The gene calls are TRBV4-3 and TRBJ1-1, with D possibly matching TRBD1 (6 bases). Trimming left V 0 bases short and J 1 base short, with 12 bases between. This CDR3 region has 16 residues. Germline assignment: CDR1 LGHNA and CDR2 YSLEER.

The rearrangement uses TRBV4-1 and TRBJ1-5; the D gene is possibly TRBD1 (6 bases). Germline lookup yields CDR1 MGHRA and CDR2 YSYEKL. V lost 0 bases, J lost 4 bases, and 7 bases lay in between. The CDR3 spans 14 residues. In DNA, the CDR3 is TGCGCCAGCAGCCAAGAAACAGGGAATCAGCCCCAGCATTTT. Translated, it gives CASSQETGNQPQHF.

This chain uses TRBV7-9 with TRBJ2-5; a possible D gene is TRBD2 (6 bases). Trimming stripped 4 bases from V and 4 bases from J, with 10 bases between. The CDR3 is made up of 13 amino acids. Germline lookup yields CDR1 SEHNR and CDR2 FQNEAQ (reference sequence). The CDR3, as DNA: TGTGCCAGCAGCTCCACAGCGGGAGAGACCCAGTACTTC. Translating it yields CASSSTAGETQYF.

The chain carries TRBV5-1 and TRBJ1-1; TRBD1 aligns across 9 bases. With 3 bases clipped from V and 0 bases from J, the junction kept 6 bases outside the gene matches. CDR3 length: 16 residues. CDR1 SGHRS and CDR2 YFSETQ come from the germline V gene. The DNA for the CDR3 is TGCGCCAGCAGCTCCGGGACAGGGTCCATGAACACTGAAGCTTTCTTT. This encodes CASSSGTGSMNTEAFF.

The chain uses TRBV4-3 and TRBJ2-7, with TRBD1 identical over 11 bases. The CDR3 is 15 residues long. J was trimmed by 3 bases and V by 1 base; bases with no gene match: 2. CDR1 LGHNA and CDR2 YSLEER come from the germline V gene. This chain's CDR3 is CASSQAGTGGYEQYF. Here the CDR3 DNA reads TGCGCCAGCAGCCAAGCCGGGACAGGGGGCTACGAGCAGTACTTC.

Notes on this clone: Other DNA sequences in this specimen translate into the identical CDR3. The chain is built from TRBV9 and TRBJ1-1, with TRBD1 matching 9 bases. This CDR3 is 13 amino acids long. Germline V gene lookup returns CDR1 SGDLS and CDR2 YYNGEE. Losses at the gene ends were 0 bases for V and 8 bases for J; bases not matched to a gene: 2. CDR3 DNA sequence: TGTGCCAGCAGCGTAGTGACAGGGGGGGAAGCTTTCTTT. Its protein product is CASSVVTGGEAFF.

This clone was picked up one time. The V and J genes are TRBV18 and TRBJ2-3; D might be TRBD1 (5 bases). Germline V gives CDR1 KGHSH, CDR2 LQKENI. The CDR3 is 16 amino acids. The V and J ends lost 1 base and 0 bases respectively, with 11 bases between them. For the CDR3, the DNA is TGTGCCAGCTCACCACGCCGACAGCCTAGCACAGATACGCAGTATTTT. This gives the protein CASSPRRQPSTDTQYF. Variable domain in full (rest from reference TRBV18 and TRBJ2-3): NAGVMQNPRHLVRRRGQEARLRCSPMKGHSHVYWYRQLPEEGLKFMVYLQKENIIDESGMPKERFSAEFPKEGPSILRIQQVVRGDSAAYFCASSPRRQPSTDTQYFGPGTRLTVL.

V and J are TRBV3-1 (or the pseudogene TRBV3-2) and TRBJ2-5, with a weak D call TRBD2 (5 bases). CDR1 and CDR2 (germline): LGHDT, YNNKEL (reference sequence). The V end was cut by 1 base, the J end by 6 bases, with 9 bases between. This CDR3 is built from 13 residues. The CDR3, as DNA: TGTGCCAGCAGCCAAGTGACGGGGAAGACCCAGTACTTC. Residues: CASSQVTGKTQYF.